The clone carrying this T cell receptor (beta chain) showed up just a few times. Its antigen remains unidentified. For the second PCR, which ran for about 7 to 12 cycles, a sample-barcoded 5' primer and a J-beta primer mix were used. TCRdb independently ran MiXCR on the 5' RACE reads; one entry per CDR3 protein. The table shows some 850,000 distinct CDR3 sequences, with around a quarter occurring only once. The CDR3 extends over 16 amino acids. V was clipped by 5 bases and J by 4 bases, with 17 bases between them. Germline values: CDR1 SGHAT, CDR2 FQNNGV. Each donor was a healthy Caucasian individual from Russia, aged about 6 to 100. They isolated at least 6 million PBMCs from each sample. The data stem from a study of blood T cells in healthy people across ages. Study conclusions and caveats: Diversity figures based on one million T cells were deemed too low.

This same sample was also taken into another study, of T cells of mothers and their children.

The receptor was isolated from a boy between 10 and 17 years old in good health. The chain couples TRBV11-2 to TRBJ2-2, with D possibly TRBD1 on 7 matching bases. The specimen sequenced was blood. CDR3 DNA: TGTGCCAGCAGCCCTCGGAGGGGGCGCTTCACCGGGGAGCTGTTTTTT. Amino acids: CASSPRRGRFTGELFF.